Following are 27 T cell receptor beta chains from one sample sequenced in a study of T cell responses to AZD1222 COVID-19 vaccine. Measured with immunoSEQ multiplex PCR; TCRdb has only the in-frame clones, and not every one. The sample holds more than 110,000 clones, around 93% seen once. Specimen: peripheral blood, collected on day 0 of AZD1222 vaccination. These TCRs come from an adult in good health.

This chain links TRBV6-6 with TRBJ1-6, with no clear D. The germline gives CDR1 MNHNY, CDR2 SVGAGI (reference sequence). The CDR3 sequence is 12 residues long. The CDR3 region has the DNA TGTTCAGTTAGCTCCTATAATTCACCCCTCCACTTT. It translates to CSVSSYNSPLHF.

V usage is TRBV5-1 and J usage is TRBJ2-7; the D call may be TRBD1 or TRBD2 (5 bases each). Germline CDR1 is SGHRS and CDR2 is YFSETQ. Between the trimmed V and J ends, which lost 2 bases and 3 bases, there was a span of 12 bases. The CDR3 spans 14 residues. The CDR3 spells CASSLQLGVYEQYF. CDR3 coding DNA: TGCGCCAGCAGCTTACAACTAGGGGTCTACGAGCAGTACTTC.

At least ten counts were recorded for this clone. V gene TRBV3-1 (or the pseudogene TRBV3-2) combines with J gene TRBJ2-5, with TRBD2 matching 7 bases. J lost 5 bases, V lost 0 bases, and 6 bases had no gene match. CDR1 is LGHDT, CDR2 YNNKEL, per germline (reference sequence). This CDR3 spans 15 amino acids. The DNA for the CDR3 is TGTGCCAGCAGCCAAGATTTACGAGCGGGGGAGACCCAGTACTTC. Protein product: CASSQDLRAGETQYF.

This clone was observed a handful of times. The chain is built from TRBV18 and TRBJ1-2; weak D call: TRBD1 (5 bases). The CDR3 is 16 residues long. V shed 6 bases and J shed 1 base, with 18 bases lying between them. The germline gives CDR1 KGHSH, CDR2 LQKENI. The CDR3, as DNA: TGTGCCAGCTCCCCCGGGGCAGTGGGGCATAACTATGGCTACACCTTC. It specifies CASSPGAVGHNYGYTF.

The chain couples TRBV6-6 to TRBJ1-5; maybe TRBD1 (6 bases). Germline loops: CDR1 MNHNY, CDR2 SVGAGI (reference sequence). Trimming pared 6 bases from V and 4 bases from J, leaving 10 bases between. This CDR3 spans 13 amino acids. CDR3: CASRDQGNQPQHF. The CDR3 DNA reads as TGTGCCAGCAGAGACCAGGGGAATCAGCCCCAGCATTTT.

This clone was seen only a few times. This chain joins TRBV9 and TRBJ2-1; a possible D gene is TRBD1 (6 bases). The V end was cut by 4 bases, the J end by 5 bases, with 16 bases between. Germline CDR1 and CDR2: SGDLS and YYNGEE. The CDR3 contains 15 residues. The CDR3 DNA reads TGTGCCAGCAGCCTATCGGGACAACAGGACAATGAGCAGTTCTTC. Its protein is CASSLSGQQDNEQFF. The whole variable domain, remainder taken from reference TRBV9 and TRBJ2-1, is DSGVTQTPKHLITATGQRVTLRCSPRSGDLSVYWYQQSLDQGLQFLIQYYNGEERAKGNILERFSAQQFPDLHSELNLSSLELGDSALYFCASSLSGQQDNEQFFGPGTRLTVL.

The chain has TRBV19 and TRBJ1-1; D is possibly TRBD1 (5 bases). Germline V gives CDR1 LNHDA, CDR2 SQIVND (reference sequence). With 8 bases removed from V and 0 bases from J, the gap between germline ends came to 13 bases. There are 14 residues in the CDR3. The CDR3 region has the DNA TGTGCCAGTCGAGCAGGGTACATGAACACTGAAGCTTTCTTT. As protein: CASRAGYMNTEAFF.

The V gene is TRBV2, the J gene TRBJ1-1, with unresolved D. Germline CDR1 is SNHLY and CDR2 is FYNNEI. The CDR3 totals 15 residues. V was pared by 2 bases and J by 1 base, with 11 bases between. For the CDR3, the DNA is TGTGCCAGCAGTGAAATGAGGGTACAGAACACTGAAGCTTTCTTT. It encodes CASSEMRVQNTEAFF.

The CDR3 DNA is TGTGCCAGCAGCAGAGGGACAGCTGGAAACACCATATATTTT. Its protein is CASSRGTAGNTIYF. V gene TRBV11-3 combines with J gene TRBJ1-3, with 7 bases that match TRBD1. Germline CDR1 reads SGHNT; CDR2 reads YENEEA. This CDR3 is built from 14 residues. Trimming cost V 5 bases and J 2 bases; bases outside gene matches: 3.

The chain recombines TRBV11-2 with TRBJ2-7, with 9 bases matching TRBD2. Germline-derived CDR1 and CDR2 are SGHAT and FQNNGV. The CDR3 spans 17 residues. V shed 1 base and J 4 bases; nucleotides not matched to a gene: 11. The chain's CDR3 is CASSLGGGSGGKYEQYF. The CDR3 nucleotides are TGTGCCAGCAGCTTAGGAGGAGGTAGCGGGGGCAAATACGAGCAGTACTTC.

The chain links TRBV7-9 to TRBJ2-1; the D is unclear. V was shortened by 6 bases and J by 8 bases, with 14 bases between the two germline ends. The CDR3 spans 13 residues. From germline, CDR1 is SEHNR and CDR2 FQNEAQ (reference sequence). The CDR3 is CASRETPGYEQFF. The DNA for the CDR3 is TGTGCCAGCAGAGAAACCCCGGGCTATGAGCAGTTCTTC. Supplemented by reference TRBV7-9 and TRBJ2-1, the full variable domain reads DTGVSQNPRHKITKRGQNVTFRCDPISEHNRLYWYRQTLGQGPEFLTYFQNEAQLEKSRLLSDRFSAERPKGSFSTLEIQRTEQGDSAMYLCASRETPGYEQFFGPGTRLTVL.

The CDR3 bases are TGCAGCGTGAGCCTACCAACCTACGAGCAGTACTTC. It yields the protein CSVSLPTYEQYF. The rearrangement joins TRBV29-1 to TRBJ2-7; D call uncertain. The CDR3 loop spans 12 amino acids. Trimming removed 6 bases from V and 2 bases from J, with 11 bases in between. Germline CDR1 and CDR2: SQVTM and ANQGSEA.

The gene calls are TRBV19 and TRBJ1-5, with D maybe TRBD1 (5 bases). The ends were cut back, 6 bases at V and 4 bases at J, with 13 bases in the middle. This CDR3 spans 14 amino acids. Germline assignment: CDR1 LNHDA and CDR2 SQIVND (reference sequence). The CDR3 loop reads CASRSGRANQPQHF. CDR3 nucleotide sequence: TGTGCCAGTAGAAGCGGCAGGGCTAATCAGCCCCAGCATTTT.

This chain uses TRBV27 with TRBJ1-2; 7 positions agree with TRBD1. J was trimmed by 7 bases and V by 6 bases; bases with no gene match: 8. The length of the CDR3 is 13 residues. CDR1 is MNHEY and CDR2 is SMNVEV in the germline V gene (reference sequence). The CDR3: CASSTTNRGGYTF. DNA of the CDR3: TGTGCCAGCAGCACCACTAACAGGGGTGGCTACACCTTC.

The J gene is TRBJ2-1, the V gene TRBV7-2, with 11 positions matching TRBD2. CDR1 and CDR2 from the germline V gene are SGHTA and FQGNSA. This CDR3 is built from 17 residues. With 0 bases clipped from V and 5 bases from J, the junction kept 6 bases outside the gene matches. This CDR3 is CASSLALVAGGDNEQFF. Here the CDR3 DNA reads TGTGCCAGCAGCTTAGCGTTAGTAGCGGGAGGGGACAATGAGCAGTTCTTC.

The chain combines TRBV28 with TRBJ2-3; no firm D call. The germline V gene encodes CDR1 MDHEN and CDR2 SYDVKM. The CDR3 covers 11 residues. V lost 5 bases to trimming and J lost 5 bases, with 5 bases between them. The CDR3 reads CASSREDTQYF. CDR3 nucleotides: TGTGCCAGCAGTCGAGAAGATACGCAGTATTTT. Variable domain in full (rest from reference TRBV28 and TRBJ2-3): DVKVTQSSRYLVKRTGEKVFLECVQDMDHENMFWYRQDPGLGLRLIYFSYDVKMKEKGDIPEGYSVSREKKERFSLILESASTNQTSMYLCASSREDTQYFGPGTRLTVL.

The chain uses TRBV3-1 (or the pseudogene TRBV3-2) and TRBJ1-2, with a tentative D call TRBD1 (6 bases). V lost 5 bases to trimming and J lost 8 bases, with 15 bases between them. The CDR3 is 13 residues long. The germline gives CDR1 LGHDT, CDR2 YNNKEL (reference sequence). The CDR3 DNA reads as TGTGCCAGCAGCTTACAGGGTATGGGAGGCTACACCTTC. Translation: CASSLQGMGGYTF.

V gene TRBV7-8 combines with J gene TRBJ2-2; D gene unclear. The germline gives CDR1 SGHVS, CDR2 FQNEAQ. Trimming removed 2 bases from V and 8 bases from J, with 12 bases in between. The CDR3 is made up of 14 amino acids. CDR3 amino acids: CASSLSRVGGELFF. CDR3 DNA sequence: TGTGCCAGCAGCTTATCCCGGGTAGGAGGGGAGCTGTTTTTT.

The chain recombines TRBV4-2 with TRBJ1-5; D is perhaps TRBD1 (5 bases). This CDR3 is built from 13 residues. V was cut by 3 bases and J by 6 bases, with 9 bases left in between. Germline V CDR1 and CDR2: LGHNA, YNFKEQ. The CDR3 loop reads CASSQDTGQPQHF. DNA for the CDR3: TGTGCCAGCAGCCAGGACACTGGTCAGCCCCAGCATTTT.

This chain joins TRBV9 and TRBJ2-3; D not resolved. The CDR3 sequence is 13 residues long. V gave up 0 bases and J gave up 4 bases, with 6 bases separating them. CDR1 and CDR2 (germline): SGDLS, YYNGEE. The CDR3 bases are TGTGCCAGCAGCGTAGTCAGCCCAGATACGCAGTATTTT. Translation: CASSVVSPDTQYF.

V and J are TRBV28 and TRBJ1-6; no clear D. The CDR3 has 12 amino acids. Germline V gene data show CDR1 as MDHEN and CDR2 as SYDVKM. V was trimmed by 7 bases and J by 7 bases, leaving 8 bases between them. The chain's CDR3 is CASIGSNSPLHF. The CDR3 DNA follows: TGTGCCAGCATAGGGTCCAATTCACCCCTCCACTTT.

This clone was seen a handful of times. J is TRBJ1-2 and V is TRBV4-3; TRBD1 might be the D (5 bases). Trimming shortened V by 1 base and J by 6 bases, and 12 bases separated the two germline ends. The V gene's germline CDR1 is LGHNA and CDR2 YSLEER. The CDR3 is 14 amino acids. CDR3 in amino acids: CASSQARDLHGYTF. CDR3 bases: TGCGCCAGCAGCCAAGCCAGGGATCTGCATGGCTACACCTTC.

This clone has a single count. The rearrangement links TRBV28 to TRBJ1-2; D is unresolved. V lost 8 bases to trimming and J lost 8 bases, with 15 bases between them. Germline V gene lookup returns CDR1 MDHEN and CDR2 SYDVKM. The CDR3 covers 12 residues. For the CDR3, the DNA is TGTGCCAGCGGGCAGTTGTCTGGAGGCTACACCTTC. It codes for CASGQLSGGYTF.

The V and J genes are TRBV12-3 or TRBV12-4 and TRBJ1-2; D gene ambiguous. V was pared by 3 bases and J by 8 bases, with 13 bases between. The CDR3 loop spans 13 amino acids. The CDR3 is CASSFRRTGGYTF. CDR3 in DNA: TGTGCCAGCAGTTTCCGCAGGACTGGGGGCTACACCTTC.

The V gene is TRBV2, the J gene TRBJ1-5; TRBD1 is a possible D gene (5 bases). The V gene's germline CDR1 is SNHLY and CDR2 FYNNEI. The CDR3 sequence is 14 residues long. The V gene lost 6 bases and the J gene lost 5 bases, with 14 bases spanning the gap. The CDR3 sequence: CASRRDAGYQPQHF. CDR3 nucleotide sequence: TGTGCCAGCAGGCGGGACGCAGGCTATCAGCCCCAGCATTTT.

This clone has a handful of counts. The chain links TRBV9 to TRBJ2-7; D might be TRBD2 (6 bases). Germline V gene sequence: CDR1 SGDLS, CDR2 YYNGEE. The CDR3 extends over 14 amino acids. The V gene lost 3 bases and the J gene lost 0 bases, with 10 bases spanning the gap. CDR3 loop: CASSGRGSSYEQYF. The CDR3 DNA follows: TGTGCCAGCAGCGGACGGGGGAGCTCCTACGAGCAGTACTTC. Combining the CDR3 with reference TRBV9 and TRBJ2-7 gives the whole variable domain DSGVTQTPKHLITATGQRVTLRCSPRSGDLSVYWYQQSLDQGLQFLIQYYNGEERAKGNILERFSAQQFPDLHSELNLSSLELGDSALYFCASSGRGSSYEQYFGPGTRLTVT.

The chain recombines TRBV3-1 (or the pseudogene TRBV3-2) with TRBJ1-3; the D is unclear. Per the germline V gene, CDR1 is LGHDT and CDR2 is YNNKEL (reference sequence). This CDR3 spans 13 amino acids. V shed 1 base and J shed 4 bases, with 5 bases lying between them. For the CDR3, the DNA is TGTGCCAGCAGCCAAGCGACAGGAAACACCATATATTTT. Protein: CASSQATGNTIYF.